This T cell receptor beta chain was profiled in a study of shared clonotypes between healthy human individuals. About the study: Three plates each covered CD4 naive and memory; CD8 naive two, CD8 memory one.

Study conclusions and caveats: Measured sharing among donors was expected to vary with sequencing depth.

Each subset's genomic DNA was split evenly across several immunoSEQ plates. Authors' processing steps: Quality scores were absent from the junction-only immunoSEQ sequences, so filtering differed. Method: immunoSEQ multiplex PCR; TCRdb's copy keeps in-frame clones and lacks some. The V and J calls and the clone size are those of that table, but D and trimming were determined from the DNA. In the table there are some 900,000 clones, approximately 76% of which are singletons. The CDR3 is 14 residues long. The V gene's germline CDR1 is SGHTA and CDR2 FQGTGA. Trimming left V 5 bases short and J 0 bases short, with 10 bases between. This clone has ten or more counts. Its antigen remains unidentified.

Sample: memory CD4+ T cells sorted from blood. Subset given: CD45RA-negative fraction. The clonotype was recovered from a man between 18 and 35 years old in good health. The V gene is TRBV7-3, the J gene TRBJ1-1; D might be TRBD1 (5 bases). CDR3 protein: CASSGDGMNTEAFF. In nucleotides, the CDR3 is TGTGCCAGCAGCGGGGACGGCATGAACACTGAAGCTTTCTTT. Based on the CDR3 plus reference TRBV7-3 and TRBJ1-1, the full variable domain is GAGVSQTPSNKVTEKGKYVELRCDPISGHTALYWYRQSLGQGPEFLIYFQGTGAADDSGLPNDRFFAVRPEGSVSTLKIQRTERGDSAVYLCASSGDGMNTEAFFGQGTRLTVV.